A selection of T cell receptor beta chains follows, all from one sample in a study of T cell changes during pregnancy in multiple sclerosis. TCRdb's table, derived via immunoSEQ multiplex PCR, lists solely in-frame clones and lacks some. Here the sample spans 65,000 to 85,000 clones, roughly 88% being singletons. The sequences come from peripheral blood, collected in the third trimester of pregnancy. The receptors originated from a female donor with multiple sclerosis, enrolled in a pregnancy study. The CDR3 runs from the conserved cysteine through the conserved F or W. D genes are given only for firm matches. Where a row states a size, it is once, few, many or the class of an expanded clone; other rows omit it.

NA	12	TRBV7-9	few	TRBJ1-2	CASQGRFYGYTF	TGTGCCAGCCAGGGGCGATTCTATGGCTACACCTTC
TRBD1	14	TRBV7-3	NA	TRBJ2-2	CASSGQGNTGELFF	TGTGCCAGCAGTGGACAGGGGAACACCGGGGAGCTGTTTTTT
TRBD1	17	TRBV27	NA	TRBJ2-4	CASSLGTGTLAKNIQYF	TGTGCCAGCAGTTTAGGGACAGGGACCCTAGCCAAAAACATTCAGTACTTC
NA	14	TRBV5-1	NA	TRBJ2-3	CASRLSGFTDTQYF	TGCGCCAGCAGACTGAGCGGCTTCACAGATACGCAGTATTTT
NA	15	TRBV19	few	TRBJ1-6	CASTTPGPGDSPLHF	TGTGCCAGTACCACACCGGGACCGGGGGATTCACCCCTCCACTTT
TRBD1	13	TRBV10-3	NA	TRBJ2-3	CAIGEGGADTQYF	TGTGCCATCGGTGAAGGGGGCGCAGATACGCAGTATTTT
TRBD2	14	TRBV7-2	NA	TRBJ2-3	CASSTGTGGDTQYF	TGTGCCAGCAGCACGGGGACGGGGGGGGATACGCAGTATTTT
NA	17	TRBV18	once	TRBJ1-2	CASSPPNGGDARWGYTF	TGTGCCAGCTCACCCCCCAATGGGGGGGACGCCCGATGGGGCTACACCTTC
NA	11	TRBV2	NA	TRBJ2-3	CASSPADTQYF	TGTGCCAGCAGCCCCGCAGATACGCAGTATTTT
NA	14	TRBV28	NA	TRBJ1-1	CASSFSFRGIITFF	TGTGCCAGCAGTTTTTCGTTTCGAGGGATCATAACTTTCTTT
NA	14	TRBV4-2	NA	TRBJ1-3	CASSQESSGNTIYF	TGTGCCAGCAGCCAGGAGAGCTCTGGAAACACCATATATTTT
NA	11	TRBV28	few	TRBJ1-2	CASYRAYGYTF	TGTGCCAGCTACAGGGCCTATGGCTACACCTTC
TRBD2	15	TRBV29-1	NA	TRBJ2-5	CSVGRSSGGRETQYF	TGCAGCGTTGGACGCTCTAGCGGGGGGAGGGAGACCCAGTACTTC
TRBD1	14	TRBV5-4	NA	TRBJ1-6	CASSWGQGNSPLHF	TGTGCCAGCAGCTGGGGACAGGGTAATTCACCCCTCCACTTT
NA	15	TRBV14	NA	TRBJ2-1	CASSPPGGYYNEQFF	TGTGCCAGCAGCCCACCTGGGGGGTATTACAATGAGCAGTTCTTC
TRBD2	16	TRBV5-5	NA	TRBJ2-1	CASSLDGGGLGGEQFF	TGTGCCAGCAGCTTGGACGGCGGTGGACTAGGCGGGGAGCAGTTCTTC
TRBD2	14	TRBV10-2	NA	TRBJ2-7	CASSEVAGDGEQYF	TGCGCCAGCAGTGAGGTAGCGGGGGATGGCGAGCAGTACTTC
NA	12	TRBV2	many	TRBJ1-2	CASRSNNYGYTF	TGTGCCAGCAGGTCAAATAACTATGGCTACACCTTC
TRBD1	17	TRBV14	NA	TRBJ2-1	CASSRLPGQGEYNEQFF	TGTGCCAGCAGCCGGTTACCGGGACAGGGGGAATACAATGAGCAGTTCTTC
NA	16	TRBV2	NA	TRBJ2-3	CASSEWGGASTDTQYF	TGTGCCAGCAGTGAATGGGGGGGGGCTAGCACAGATACGCAGTATTTT
TRBD1	15	TRBV29-1	NA	TRBJ2-3	CSVGGTELQAYTQYF	TGCAGCGTTGGGGGGACAGAGCTTCAGGCGTATACGCAGTATTTT
NA	14	TRBV6-5	NA	TRBJ1-1	CASRRDTRGTEAFF	TGTGCCAGCAGGAGGGACACGAGAGGAACTGAAGCTTTCTTT
NA	13	TRBV2	NA	TRBJ2-5	CASSERDVETQYF	TGTGCCAGCAGTGAGAGGGATGTAGAGACCCAGTACTTC
NA	14	TRBV19	few	TRBJ2-2	CASSIASAAGELFF	TGTGCCAGTAGTATAGCTAGCGCCGCCGGGGAGCTGTTTTTT
NA	15	TRBV4-1	once	TRBJ1-4	CASSQERGSGEKLFF	TGCGCCAGCAGCCAGGAAAGGGGCTCGGGTGAAAAACTGTTTTTT
NA	15	TRBV7-9	few	TRBJ1-2	CASSLEVGGWNGYTF	TGTGCCAGCAGCTTAGAAGTCGGGGGGTGGAATGGCTACACCTTC
NA	13	TRBV5-1	NA	TRBJ1-2	CASSFAGDYGYTF	TGCGCCAGCAGCTTCGCAGGGGACTATGGCTACACCTTC